The subject of this entry is one T cell receptor beta chain. Its antigen is unknown. 60 Vbeta and 13 Jbeta primers were used in PCR. Original analysis: About 10 million shared chains were among the 60 million to 80 million unique TCR beta chains that a later analysis counted. Sequencing was performed with immunoSEQ multiplex PCR; in TCRdb, only in-frame clones are kept and a portion is missing. V and J calls and clone size follow that table, whereas D and trimming were derived from the DNA. The table lists roughly 86,000 clones, over 55% of them singletons. The data stem from a study of cytomegalovirus exposure and HLA in healthy donors. This CDR3 spans 16 amino acids. The J segment lost 2 bases and the V segment lost 3 bases, leaving 8 bases of the junction unmatched. Germline assignment: CDR1 WSHSY and CDR2 SAAADI. General study points: Productive rates of about 87% or about 30% were seen for most TCR beta V segments in an earlier analysis. It was likely that a cluster of highly shared sequence variants was a sequencing artifact.

This clonotype originated in a woman between 50 and 59 years old in good health and CMV-seropositive. Sequencing was performed on PBMCs. This sequence joins TRBV10-2 and TRBJ2-3, with 7 bases lining up with TRBD2. As DNA, the CDR3 is TGCGCCAGCAGTGAAGGCGGGGGTTCTCTCACAGATACGCAGTATTTT. Protein sequence: CASSEGGGSLTDTQYF.